This T cell receptor beta chain came from a study of T cell clonotyping in hematopoietic cell transplantation. Study-wide background: Pretransplant recipient samples were taken after cytoreduction.

Regarding time point: recipient sample about 28 days before transplant, after cytoreduction. Recipients were bled about 28 days pretransplant and at posttransplant days 30, 100, 180. The method was immunoSEQ multiplex PCR; TCRdb's version includes in-frame clones alone and lacks a portion of them. Of 27,000 or so clones detected, around 70% appear once; the ten largest clones hold roughly 6%. Germline V gene sequence: CDR1 SQVTM, CDR2 ANQGSEA. Trimming removed 8 bases at V and 3 bases at J, with 16 bases between. The CDR3 is made up of 13 amino acids. Sequenced here: peripheral blood mononuclear cells, sampled before stem cell transplant. This TCR derives from a middle-aged man with myelodysplastic syndrome. Some clones in this sample may be carry-over from other donors' samples. The V gene is TRBV29-1, the J gene TRBJ1-1; tentative D call: TRBD1 (6 bases). CDR3 amino acids: CSTGGRGYTEAFF. CDR3 DNA sequence: TGCAGCACCGGGGGGCGAGGTTACACTGAAGCTTTCTTT.